The 10 T cell receptor beta chains given below trace back to one sample, sequenced in a study of T cell responses to AZD1222 COVID-19 vaccine. Generated by immunoSEQ multiplex PCR, the TCRdb table keeps only in-frame clones and is missing some. The profile shows some 150,000 clones, just under 90% of them singletons. The specimen comprised peripheral blood, sampled 28 days after the second dose of the MenACWY control vaccine. These receptors came from an adult who received the MenACWY meningococcal vaccine as a control.

This chain uses TRBV11-2 with TRBJ1-1; D may be TRBD1 (5 bases). V shed 8 bases and J shed 0 bases, with 13 bases lying between them. The CDR3 has 14 amino acids. Germline lookup yields CDR1 SGHAT and CDR2 FQNNGV. CDR3 DNA: TGTGCCAGCCTAAAGGGGAACATGAACACTGAAGCTTTCTTT. Amino acids: CASLKGNMNTEAFF.

This clone was seen more than once but under ten times. CDR3 sequence: CASSFALSSYEQYF. The CDR3 DNA follows: TGTGCCAGCAGTTTCGCCCTAAGCTCCTACGAGCAGTACTTC. J is TRBJ2-7 and V is TRBV28; unclear D gene. CDR1 and CDR2 (germline): MDHEN, SYDVKM. The CDR3 totals 14 residues. V was clipped by 3 bases and J by 0 bases, with 9 bases between them.

The V and J genes are TRBV24-1 and TRBJ1-5; D is undetermined. The CDR3 sequence is 13 residues long. The germline V gene encodes CDR1 KGHDR and CDR2 SFDVKD. V lost 9 bases and J 0 bases, leaving 8 bases between the germline ends. As DNA, the CDR3 is TGTGCCACCGGCCAGTATAGCAATCAGCCCCAGCATTTT. Its translation is CATGQYSNQPQHF.

The chain has TRBV27 and TRBJ2-3, with 11 bases lining up with TRBD2. CDR1 and CDR2 (germline): MNHEY, SMNVEV (reference sequence). V dropped 1 base and J dropped 8; count of bases not matched to a gene: 8. The CDR3 consists of 16 residues. CDR3 in DNA: TGTGCCAGCAGTTTATTAGCGGGAGGGGAGAGGGGTACGCAGTATTTT. Amino acid sequence: CASSLLAGGERGTQYF.

The V and J genes are TRBV28 and TRBJ1-3; 9 bases match TRBD1. The CDR3 length is 15 residues. Germline-derived CDR1 and CDR2 are MDHEN and SYDVKM. Germline trimming cut 5 bases from V and 3 bases from J; bases unmatched to any gene: 5. This chain's CDR3 is CASSTTGGVGNTIYF. Here the CDR3 DNA reads TGTGCCAGCAGTACCACAGGGGGCGTTGGAAACACCATATATTTT.

The V call is TRBV14, the J call TRBJ2-1, with 7 bases that match TRBD2. The ends lost 3 bases at V and 4 bases at J; junction bases unmatched: 9. The CDR3 covers 16 residues. Germline V gene lookup returns CDR1 SGHDN and CDR2 FVKESK. CDR3 nucleotides: TGTGCCAGCAGCCAGGGCGGGAGTGTGGGGTACAATGAGCAGTTCTTC. Encoded protein: CASSQGGSVGYNEQFF.

The V call is TRBV6-5, the J call TRBJ1-2; 8 nucleotides line up with TRBD1. The CDR3 consists of 16 residues. V lost 0 bases and J lost 2; bases outside the gene matches: 5. Germline loops: CDR1 MNHEY, CDR2 SVGAGI. CDR3 protein: CASSYSGQGDNYGYTF. CDR3 bases: TGTGCCAGCAGTTACTCTGGACAGGGTGACAACTATGGCTACACCTTC.

The rearrangement links TRBV6-2 or TRBV6-3 to TRBJ2-7; 13 nucleotides agree with TRBD2. Germline V gene data show CDR1 as MNHEY and CDR2 as SVGEGT. After removal of 2 bases from V and 5 bases from J, the junction contained 9 bases not matched to a gene. CDR3 size: 17 residues. The CDR3 DNA sequence: TGTGCCAGCAGTTACCCTACCAGACTAGCGGGAGGTCACGAGCAGTACTTC. Residues: CASSYPTRLAGGHEQYF.

This chain joins TRBV7-2 and TRBJ2-1; D remains ambiguous. V was trimmed by 3 bases and J by 6 bases, leaving 18 bases between them. Germline V gene data show CDR1 as SGHTA and CDR2 as FQGNSA. The CDR3 runs to 16 residues. The CDR3 sequence: CASSFSMTLGTNEQFF. In DNA form, the CDR3 reads TGTGCCAGCAGCTTCTCGATGACTCTCGGAACCAATGAGCAGTTCTTC.

Note on this clone: In the same sample, other DNA sequences code for this CDR3. V usage is TRBV10-1 and J usage is TRBJ2-3; D not certain. CDR3 length: 13 residues. CDR1 and CDR2 from the germline V gene are WNHNN and SYGVQD (reference sequence). V gave up 3 bases and J gave up 1 base, with 5 bases separating them. The chain's CDR3 is CASSEGGTDTQYF. In DNA form, the CDR3 reads TGCGCCAGCAGTGAAGGTGGCACAGATACGCAGTATTTT.